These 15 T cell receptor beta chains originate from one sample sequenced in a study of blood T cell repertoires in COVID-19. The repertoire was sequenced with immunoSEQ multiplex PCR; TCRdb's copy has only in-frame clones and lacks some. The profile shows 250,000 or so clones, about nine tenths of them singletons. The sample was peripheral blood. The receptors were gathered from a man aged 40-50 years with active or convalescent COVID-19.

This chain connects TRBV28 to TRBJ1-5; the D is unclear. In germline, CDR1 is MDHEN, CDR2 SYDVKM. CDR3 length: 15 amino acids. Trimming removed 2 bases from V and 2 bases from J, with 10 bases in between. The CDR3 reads CASSLLGSGNQPQHF. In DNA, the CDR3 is TGTGCCAGCAGTTTACTGGGGAGTGGCAATCAGCCCCAGCATTTT.

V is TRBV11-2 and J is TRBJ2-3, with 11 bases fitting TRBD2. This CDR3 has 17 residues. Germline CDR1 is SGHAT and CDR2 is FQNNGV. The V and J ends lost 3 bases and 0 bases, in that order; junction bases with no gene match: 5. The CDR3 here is CASSFLAGGPSTDTQYF. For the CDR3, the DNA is TGTGCCAGCAGCTTTCTAGCGGGGGGACCGAGCACAGATACGCAGTATTTT. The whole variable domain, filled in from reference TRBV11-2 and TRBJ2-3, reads EAGVAQSPRYKIIEKRQSVAFWCNPISGHATLYWYQQILGQGPKLLIQFQNNGVVDDSQLPKDRFSAERLKGVDSTLKIQPAKLEDSAVYLCASSFLAGGPSTDTQYFGPGTRLTVL.

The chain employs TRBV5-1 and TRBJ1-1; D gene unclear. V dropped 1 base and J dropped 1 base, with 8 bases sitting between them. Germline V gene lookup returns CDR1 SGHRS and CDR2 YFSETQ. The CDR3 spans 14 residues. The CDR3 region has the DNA TGCGCCAGCAGCTTGTATACGGGGAACACTGAAGCTTTCTTT. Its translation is CASSLYTGNTEAFF.

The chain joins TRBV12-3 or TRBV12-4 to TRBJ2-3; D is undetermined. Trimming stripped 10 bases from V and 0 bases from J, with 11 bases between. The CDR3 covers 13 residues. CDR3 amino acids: CATSTGSTDTQYF. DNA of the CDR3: TGTGCCACCTCGACGGGTAGCACAGATACGCAGTATTTT.

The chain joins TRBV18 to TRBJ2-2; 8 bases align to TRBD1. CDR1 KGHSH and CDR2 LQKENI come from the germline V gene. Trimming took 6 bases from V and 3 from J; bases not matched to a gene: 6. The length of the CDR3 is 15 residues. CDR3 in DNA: TGTGCCAGCTCTCGCCAGGGGGCGGACACCGGGGAGCTGTTTTTT. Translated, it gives CASSRQGADTGELFF.

This chain's CDR3 is CASSQAGGYTDTQYF. Here the CDR3 DNA reads TGTGCCAGTAGCCAAGCGGGGGGGTACACAGATACGCAGTATTTT. The V and J genes are TRBV19 and TRBJ2-3; 10 positions agree with TRBD2. This CDR3 is 15 amino acids long. The germline V gene encodes CDR1 LNHDA and CDR2 SQIVND (reference sequence). The ends lost 6 bases at V and 2 bases at J; junction bases unmatched: 5.

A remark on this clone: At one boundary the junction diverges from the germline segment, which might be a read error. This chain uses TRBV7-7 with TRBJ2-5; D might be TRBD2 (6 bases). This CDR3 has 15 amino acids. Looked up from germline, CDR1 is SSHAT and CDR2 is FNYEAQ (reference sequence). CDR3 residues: CASSLTGLGRETQYF. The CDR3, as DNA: TGTGCTAGCAGCCTAACGGGACTCGGCAGAGAGACCCAGTACTTC.

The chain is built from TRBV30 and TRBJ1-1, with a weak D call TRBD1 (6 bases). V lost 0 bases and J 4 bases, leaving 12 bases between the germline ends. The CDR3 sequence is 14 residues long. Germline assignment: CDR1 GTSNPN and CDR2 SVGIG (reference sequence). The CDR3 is CAWSVGGPGTEAFF. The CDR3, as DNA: TGTGCCTGGAGTGTAGGGGGTCCGGGCACTGAAGCTTTCTTT. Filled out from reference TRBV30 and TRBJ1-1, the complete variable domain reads SQTIHQWPATLVQPVGSPLSLECTVEGTSNPNLYWYRQAAGRGLQLLFYSVGIGQISSEVPQNLSASRPQDRQFILSSKKLLLSDSGFYLCAWSVGGPGTEAFFGQGTRLTVV.

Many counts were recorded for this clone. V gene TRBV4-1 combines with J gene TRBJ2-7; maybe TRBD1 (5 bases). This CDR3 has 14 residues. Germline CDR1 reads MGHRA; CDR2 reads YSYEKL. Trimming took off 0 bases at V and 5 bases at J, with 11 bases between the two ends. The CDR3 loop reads CASSQEGRVHEQYF. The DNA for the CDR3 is TGCGCCAGCAGCCAAGAAGGCAGGGTCCACGAGCAGTACTTC.

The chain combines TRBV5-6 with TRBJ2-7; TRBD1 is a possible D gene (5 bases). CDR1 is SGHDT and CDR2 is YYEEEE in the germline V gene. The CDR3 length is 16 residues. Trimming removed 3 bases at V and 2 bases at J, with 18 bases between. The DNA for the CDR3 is TGTGCCAGCAGCTCGGTACAGGAATACATGACCTACGAGCAGTACTTC. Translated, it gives CASSSVQEYMTYEQYF.

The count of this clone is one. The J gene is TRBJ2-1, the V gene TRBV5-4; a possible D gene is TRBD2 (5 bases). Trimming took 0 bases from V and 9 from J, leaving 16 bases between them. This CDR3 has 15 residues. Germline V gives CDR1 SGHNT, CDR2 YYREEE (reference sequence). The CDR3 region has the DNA TGTGCCAGCAGCTTGGGGGCGGGTCCTGTGGCTGAGCAGTTCTTC. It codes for CASSLGAGPVAEQFF.

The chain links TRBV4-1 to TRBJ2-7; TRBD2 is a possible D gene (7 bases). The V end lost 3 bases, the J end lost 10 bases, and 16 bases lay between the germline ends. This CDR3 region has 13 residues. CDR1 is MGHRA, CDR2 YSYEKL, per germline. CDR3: CASSQDPRGGQYF. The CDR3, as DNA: TGCGCCAGCAGCCAGGACCCAAGGGGGGGCCAGTACTTC.

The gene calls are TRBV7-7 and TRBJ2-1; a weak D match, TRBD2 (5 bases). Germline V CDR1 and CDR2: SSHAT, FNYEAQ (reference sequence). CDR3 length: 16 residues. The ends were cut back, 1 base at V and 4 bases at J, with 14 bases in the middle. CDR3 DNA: TGTGCCAGCAGCTTAGGAGGCCCTGGAGGATACAATGAGCAGTTCTTC. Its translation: CASSLGGPGGYNEQFF.

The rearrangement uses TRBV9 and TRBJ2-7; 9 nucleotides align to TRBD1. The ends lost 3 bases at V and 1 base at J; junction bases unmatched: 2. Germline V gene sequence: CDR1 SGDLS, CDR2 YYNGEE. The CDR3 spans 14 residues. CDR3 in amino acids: CASSEGTGSYEQYF. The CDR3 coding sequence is TGTGCCAGCAGCGAGGGGACAGGGTCCTACGAGCAGTACTTC. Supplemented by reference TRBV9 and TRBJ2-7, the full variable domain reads DSGVTQTPKHLITATGQRVTLRCSPRSGDLSVYWYQQSLDQGLQFLIQYYNGEERAKGNILERFSAQQFPDLHSELNLSSLELGDSALYFCASSEGTGSYEQYFGPGTRLTVT.

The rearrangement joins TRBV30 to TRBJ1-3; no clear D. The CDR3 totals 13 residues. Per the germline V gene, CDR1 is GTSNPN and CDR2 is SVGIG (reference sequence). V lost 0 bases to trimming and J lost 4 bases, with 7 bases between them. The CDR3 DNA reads TGTGCCTGGAGTGTACTGCTAGGAAACACCATATATTTT. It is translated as CAWSVLLGNTIYF.